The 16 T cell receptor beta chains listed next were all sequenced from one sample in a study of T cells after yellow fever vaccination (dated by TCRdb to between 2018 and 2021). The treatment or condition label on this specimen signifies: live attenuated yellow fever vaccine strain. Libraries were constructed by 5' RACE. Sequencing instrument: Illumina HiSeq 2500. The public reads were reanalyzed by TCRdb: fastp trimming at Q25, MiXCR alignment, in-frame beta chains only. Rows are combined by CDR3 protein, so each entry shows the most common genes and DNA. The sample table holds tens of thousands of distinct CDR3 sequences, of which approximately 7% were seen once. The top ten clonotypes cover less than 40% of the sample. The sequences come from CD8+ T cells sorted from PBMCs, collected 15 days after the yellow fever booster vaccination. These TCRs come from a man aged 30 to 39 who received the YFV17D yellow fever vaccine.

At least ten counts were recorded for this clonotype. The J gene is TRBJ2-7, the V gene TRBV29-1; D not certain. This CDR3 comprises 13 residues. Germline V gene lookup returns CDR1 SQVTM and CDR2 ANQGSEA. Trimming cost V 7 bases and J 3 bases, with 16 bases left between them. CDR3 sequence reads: CSAITGGSYEQYF. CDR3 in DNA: TGCAGCGCCATAACCGGTGGAAGCTACGAGCAGTACTTC.

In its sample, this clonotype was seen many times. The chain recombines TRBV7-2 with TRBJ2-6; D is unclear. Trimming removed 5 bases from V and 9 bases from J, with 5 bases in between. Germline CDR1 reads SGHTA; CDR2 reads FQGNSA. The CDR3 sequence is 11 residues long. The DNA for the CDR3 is TGTGCCAGCAGCCCTATCAACGTCCTGACTTTC. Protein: CASSPINVLTF.

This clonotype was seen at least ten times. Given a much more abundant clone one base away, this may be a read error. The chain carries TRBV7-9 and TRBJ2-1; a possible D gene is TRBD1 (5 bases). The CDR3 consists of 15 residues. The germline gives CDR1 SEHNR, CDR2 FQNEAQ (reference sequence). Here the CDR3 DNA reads TGTGCCAGCAGCTTTTCCCAGGGCCACTACAATGAGCAGTCCTTC. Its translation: CASSFSQGHYNEQSF.

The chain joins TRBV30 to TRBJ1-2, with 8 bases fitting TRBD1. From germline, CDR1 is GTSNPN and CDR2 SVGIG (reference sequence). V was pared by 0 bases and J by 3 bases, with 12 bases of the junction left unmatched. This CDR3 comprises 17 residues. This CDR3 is CAWSVLGWTGRDYGYTF. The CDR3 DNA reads TGTGCCTGGAGTGTTTTGGGATGGACAGGGAGAGACTATGGCTACACCTTC.

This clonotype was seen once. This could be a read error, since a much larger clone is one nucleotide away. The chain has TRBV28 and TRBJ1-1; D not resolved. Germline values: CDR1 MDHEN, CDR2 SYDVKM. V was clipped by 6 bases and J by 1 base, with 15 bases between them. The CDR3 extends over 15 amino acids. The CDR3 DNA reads TGTGCCAGCAGACGCCAGGAACCTCCGAACACTGAAGCTTTCTTT. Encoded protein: CASRRQEPPNTEAFF.

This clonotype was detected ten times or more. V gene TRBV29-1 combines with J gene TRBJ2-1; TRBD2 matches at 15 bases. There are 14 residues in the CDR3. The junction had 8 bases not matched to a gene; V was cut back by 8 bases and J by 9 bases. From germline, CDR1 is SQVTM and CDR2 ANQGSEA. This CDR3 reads CSFLGLAGGLEQFF. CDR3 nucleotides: TGCAGCTTCCTGGGACTAGCGGGAGGACTTGAGCAGTTCTTC.

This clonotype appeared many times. CDR3 sequence: CSVDRTGGANTGELFF. For the CDR3, the DNA is TGCAGCGTTGACCGGACAGGGGGCGCGAACACCGGGGAGCTGTTTTTT. The J gene is TRBJ2-2, the V gene TRBV29-1, with 11 bases lining up with TRBD1. The CDR3 is 16 amino acids. V dropped 3 bases and J dropped 0; count of bases not matched to a gene: 3. Germline V gene sequence: CDR1 SQVTM, CDR2 ANQGSEA.

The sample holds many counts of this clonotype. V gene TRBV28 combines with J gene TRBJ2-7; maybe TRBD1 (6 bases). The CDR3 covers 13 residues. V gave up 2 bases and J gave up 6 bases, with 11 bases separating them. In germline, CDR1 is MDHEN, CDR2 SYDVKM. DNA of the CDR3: TGTGCCAGCAGTTTAGCACAGGGACGCGAGCAGTACTTC. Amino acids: CASSLAQGREQYF.

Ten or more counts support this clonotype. The CDR3 DNA sequence: TGCGCCAGCAGCCGACTTGAAGAGCAGGAGGGCCTGGGTACGCAGTATTTT. Its translation: CASSRLEEQEGLGTQYF. The rearrangement links TRBV4-1 to TRBJ2-3, with a tentative D call TRBD2 (6 bases). V lost 4 bases and J 8 bases, leaving 25 bases between the germline ends. The CDR3 has 17 residues. The germline CDR1 and CDR2 sequences are MGHRA and YSYEKL.

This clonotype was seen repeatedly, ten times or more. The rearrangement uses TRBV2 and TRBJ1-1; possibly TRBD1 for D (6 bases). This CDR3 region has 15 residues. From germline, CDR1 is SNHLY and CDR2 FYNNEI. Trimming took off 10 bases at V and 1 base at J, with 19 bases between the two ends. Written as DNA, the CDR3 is TGTGCCACCTTAACCCCACAGGGTTCGAACACTGAAGCTTTCTTT. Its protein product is CATLTPQGSNTEAFF.

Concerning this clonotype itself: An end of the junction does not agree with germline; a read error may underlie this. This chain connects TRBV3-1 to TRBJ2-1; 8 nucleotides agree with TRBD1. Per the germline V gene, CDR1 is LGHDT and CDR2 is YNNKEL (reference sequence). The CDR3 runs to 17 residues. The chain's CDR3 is CATSQDWGQGAYNEQFF. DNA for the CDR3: TGTGCCACCAGCCAAGATTGGGGTCAGGGGGCTTACAATGAGCAGTTCTTC.

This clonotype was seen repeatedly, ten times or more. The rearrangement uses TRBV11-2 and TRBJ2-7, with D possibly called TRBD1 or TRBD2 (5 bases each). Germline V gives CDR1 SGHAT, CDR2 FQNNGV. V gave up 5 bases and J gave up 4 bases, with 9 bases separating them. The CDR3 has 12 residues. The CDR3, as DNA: TGTGCCAGCAGCGGGACGGTATACGAGCAGTACTTC. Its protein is CASSGTVYEQYF.

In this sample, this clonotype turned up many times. CDR3 sequence: CASEPGWGETQYF. The CDR3 nucleotides read TGTGCCAGCGAGCCGGGATGGGGGGAGACCCAGTACTTC. This chain joins TRBV7-2 and TRBJ2-5; TRBD1 or TRBD2 may be the D gene (5 bases each). V was trimmed by 8 bases and J by 5 bases, leaving 15 bases between them. CDR1 is SGHTA and CDR2 is FQGNSA in the germline V gene. This CDR3 comprises 13 residues. The full variable domain, rest sourced from reference TRBV7-2 and TRBJ2-5, is GAGVSQSPSNKVTEKGKDVELRCDPISGHTALYWYRQSLGQGLEFLIYFQGNSAPDKSGLPSDRFSAERTGGSVSTLTIQRTQQEDSAVYLCASEPGWGETQYFGPGTRLLVL.

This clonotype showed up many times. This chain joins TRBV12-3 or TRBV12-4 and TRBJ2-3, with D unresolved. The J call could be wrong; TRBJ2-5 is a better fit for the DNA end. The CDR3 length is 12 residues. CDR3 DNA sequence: TGTGCCAGCAGTCCCGATGGCGGGACCCAGTACTTC. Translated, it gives CASSPDGGTQYF.

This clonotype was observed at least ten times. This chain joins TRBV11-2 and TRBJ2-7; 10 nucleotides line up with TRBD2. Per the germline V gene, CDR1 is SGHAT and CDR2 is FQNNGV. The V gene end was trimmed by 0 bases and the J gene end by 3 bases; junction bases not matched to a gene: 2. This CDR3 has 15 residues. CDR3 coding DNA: TGTGCCAGCAGCTTAGACGGGACTAGCGTCTACGAGCAGTACTTC. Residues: CASSLDGTSVYEQYF.

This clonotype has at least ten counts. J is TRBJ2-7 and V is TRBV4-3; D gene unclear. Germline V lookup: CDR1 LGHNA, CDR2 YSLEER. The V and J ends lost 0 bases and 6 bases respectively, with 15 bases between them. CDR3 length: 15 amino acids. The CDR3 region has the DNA TGCGCCAGCAGCCAAGATAATATGATGGCGTCCGAGCAGTACTTC. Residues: CASSQDNMMASEQYF.